The sequence of this TCR beta chain was determined in a study of monozygotic twins with inflammatory bowel disease. Worth noting for this clonotype: Its antigen is still unknown.

Study-wide results and limits: Sharing of clonotypes with others was lower in IBD patients than in healthy twins, and this was especially so with disease activity. Background noise in patient repertoires may stem from differing immunosuppressive treatments.

Reanalyzing the 5' RACE reads, TCRdb keeps one entry per CDR3 protein, without DNA. The data show 300,000 to 450,000 distinct CDR3 sequences, and the top ten clones hold approximately 2.4%. The TCR was taken from a human donor with ulcerative colitis or Crohn's disease, or a healthy co-twin of an affected twin (not recorded which). The sequenced sample was blood.

CDR3 sequence reads: CASSDRAEGNQPQHF. This rearrangement joins TRBV6-1 to TRBJ1-5; TCRdb gives TRBD1 as the D gene, but with no DNA this cannot be confirmed. Germline assignment: CDR1 MNHNS and CDR2 SASEGT. There are 15 residues in the CDR3.